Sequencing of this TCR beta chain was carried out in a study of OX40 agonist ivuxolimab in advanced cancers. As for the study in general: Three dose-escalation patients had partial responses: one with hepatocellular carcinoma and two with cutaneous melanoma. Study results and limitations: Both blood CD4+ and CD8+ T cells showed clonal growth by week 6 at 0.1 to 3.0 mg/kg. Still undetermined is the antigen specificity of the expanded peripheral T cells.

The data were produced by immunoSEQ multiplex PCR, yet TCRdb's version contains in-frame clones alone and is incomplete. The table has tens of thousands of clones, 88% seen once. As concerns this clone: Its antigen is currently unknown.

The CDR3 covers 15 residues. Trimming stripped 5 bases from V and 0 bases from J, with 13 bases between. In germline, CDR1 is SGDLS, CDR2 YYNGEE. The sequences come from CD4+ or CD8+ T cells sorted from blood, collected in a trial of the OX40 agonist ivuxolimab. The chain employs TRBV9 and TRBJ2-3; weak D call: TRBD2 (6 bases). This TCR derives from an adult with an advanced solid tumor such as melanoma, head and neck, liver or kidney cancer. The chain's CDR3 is CASREGGSSTDTQYF. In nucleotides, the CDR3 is TGTGCCAGCAGGGAGGGCGGATCTAGCACAGATACGCAGTATTTT.